This entry lists 27 T cell receptor beta chains sequenced from one sample in a study of monozygotic twins with inflammatory bowel disease. TCRdb processed the 5' RACE reads again and assigns one entry to each CDR3 protein, with no DNA. The data include about 150,000 distinct CDR3 sequences; the top ten clones carry over 1%. Sequenced material: blood. Receptor source: a human donor with ulcerative colitis or Crohn's disease, or a healthy co-twin of an affected twin (not recorded which).

The chain employs TRBV7-7 and TRBJ2-1; as DNA is missing, the TRBD2 call by TCRdb cannot be tested. There are 14 residues in the CDR3. Germline V gene lookup returns CDR1 SSHAT and CDR2 FNYEAQ (reference sequence). The CDR3: CASSPSSDNNEQFF.

This chain connects TRBV6-1 to TRBJ2-1; TCRdb's D call, TRBD2, is unchecked because there is no DNA. Germline values: CDR1 MNHNS, CDR2 SASEGT. CDR3 length: 16 residues. The CDR3 here is CASTVRAGSSYNEQFF.

The rearrangement joins TRBV27 to TRBJ2-7; the TCRdb D gene call, TRBD1, has no DNA to confirm it. The CDR3 has 14 amino acids. CDR1 and CDR2 from the germline V gene are MNHEY and SMNVEV (reference sequence). The CDR3 spells CASSLGAGTYEQYF.

This chain uses TRBV20-1 with TRBJ1-1. The CDR3 sequence is 12 residues long. Germline lookup yields CDR1 DFQATT and CDR2 SNEGSKA (reference sequence). CDR3 sequence reads: CSARDDVAEAFF.

The chain carries TRBV12-3 or TRBV12-4 and TRBJ1-6; TCRdb reports TRBD1, a call that lacks DNA to check it against. This CDR3 region has 17 residues. The CDR3 sequence: CASSFLRVQAPDSPLHF.

V usage is TRBV30 and J usage is TRBJ1-3. The CDR3 runs to 13 residues. Germline CDR1 and CDR2: GTSNPN and SVGIG (reference sequence). CDR3 sequence reads: CAWSVQGLDTIYF.

The CDR3 loop is CASSVGSYEQYF. The rearrangement links TRBV7-9 to TRBJ2-7. The CDR3 extends over 12 amino acids. The germline gives CDR1 SEHNR, CDR2 FQNEAQ (reference sequence).

The chain uses TRBV4-1 and TRBJ2-1; no DNA is available, so the TRBD2 call from TCRdb remains unchecked. Germline V gene lookup returns CDR1 MGHRA and CDR2 YSYEKL. The CDR3 totals 15 residues. The CDR3 spells CASSNGPSYYNEQFF.

This sequence joins TRBV5-1 and TRBJ2-5; TCRdb outputs TRBD2, but without DNA this stays unchecked. CDR1 is SGHRS and CDR2 is YFSETQ in the germline V gene. The CDR3 spans 13 residues. The CDR3 reads CASSLGREETQYF.

V is TRBV2 and J is TRBJ1-4; TCRdb selects TRBD1, and the lack of DNA leaves this call unchecked. Looked up from germline, CDR1 is SNHLY and CDR2 is FYNNEI. The CDR3 sequence is 14 residues long. CDR3 sequence: CASSFSGTGEKLFF.

V and J are TRBV7-3 and TRBJ2-1; TCRdb picks TRBD2, but there is no DNA to check that call. Germline loops: CDR1 SGHTA, CDR2 FQGTGA. CDR3 length: 15 amino acids. The CDR3 region is CASSRGTASYNEQFF.

The chain joins TRBV24-1 to TRBJ1-5. CDR1 is KGHDR and CDR2 is SFDVKD in the germline V gene. This CDR3 region has 14 residues. This chain's CDR3 is CATALSGGNQPQHF.

V is TRBV3-1 and J is TRBJ2-1; the D call from TCRdb, TRBD1, cannot be confirmed without DNA. Germline CDR1 is LGHDT and CDR2 is YNNKEL (reference sequence). The CDR3 sequence is 18 residues long. The CDR3 protein is CASSQETGTGSWDNEQFF.

The gene calls are TRBV18 and TRBJ2-7; without DNA, the TCRdb call of TRBD2 cannot be checked. The CDR3 has 18 residues. Germline V gene data show CDR1 as KGHSH and CDR2 as LQKENI. The CDR3 spells CASSNIYPDGSYSYEQYF.

CDR3 amino acids: CASSSAGGSGNTIYF. V and J are TRBV5-4 and TRBJ1-3; TCRdb selects TRBD1, and the lack of DNA leaves this call unchecked. The CDR3 runs to 15 residues. Germline values: CDR1 SGHNT, CDR2 YYREEE (reference sequence).

The chain recombines TRBV6-5 with TRBJ2-1. This CDR3 comprises 16 residues. Germline-derived CDR1 and CDR2 are MNHEY and SVGAGI. This CDR3 reads CASSYSRGSSYNEQFF.

This chain uses TRBV28 with TRBJ2-7; TCRdb selects TRBD2, and the lack of DNA leaves this call unchecked. The CDR3 spans 14 residues. Germline V lookup: CDR1 MDHEN, CDR2 SYDVKM. CDR3 residues: CASTPGATSGRHVF.

The chain uses TRBV5-6 and TRBJ1-2. The CDR3 has 15 amino acids. From germline, CDR1 is SGHDT and CDR2 YYEEEE. The CDR3 here is CASSFDWTTGYGYTF.

This rearrangement joins TRBV5-1 to TRBJ2-7. The CDR3 runs to 16 residues. The germline V gene encodes CDR1 SGHRS and CDR2 YFSETQ. CDR3 amino acids: CASSLVLAGSSYEQYF. Complete variable domain (other parts from reference TRBV5-1 and TRBJ2-7): KAGVTQTPRYLIKTRGQQVTLSCSPISGHRSVSWYQQTPGQGLQFLFEYFSETQRNKGNFPGRFSGRQFSNSRSEMNVSTLELGDSALYLCASSLVLAGSSYEQYFGPGTRLTVT.

The chain combines TRBV7-6 with TRBJ2-3; TCRdb reports TRBD2, a call that lacks DNA to check it against. The CDR3 spans 15 residues. CDR1 SGHVS and CDR2 FNYEAQ come from the germline V gene. The CDR3 loop is CASSLMISATDTQYF.

The J gene is TRBJ1-5, the V gene TRBV3-1; absent DNA, TCRdb's TRBD1 call cannot be checked. Germline CDR1 and CDR2: LGHDT and YNNKEL (reference sequence). The CDR3 is made up of 16 amino acids. CDR3 in amino acids: CASSQAGGGANQPQHF.

The J gene is TRBJ2-3, the V gene TRBV20-1; the D call from TCRdb, TRBD1, cannot be confirmed without DNA. The CDR3 loop spans 17 amino acids. CDR1 DFQATT and CDR2 SNEGSKA come from the germline V gene (reference sequence). CDR3 loop: CSAKPITGQTSTDTQYF.

This chain links TRBV5-1 with TRBJ1-5; TCRdb indicates TRBD1, and absent DNA this call remains unverified. The CDR3 loop spans 15 amino acids. Germline-derived CDR1 and CDR2 are SGHRS and YFSETQ. CDR3 sequence reads: CASSPGDREVQPQHF. Full variable domain (rest looked up from reference TRBV5-1 and TRBJ1-5): KAGVTQTPRYLIKTRGQQVTLSCSPISGHRSVSWYQQTPGQGLQFLFEYFSETQRNKGNFPGRFSGRQFSNSRSEMNVSTLELGDSALYLCASSPGDREVQPQHFGDGTRLSIL.

The chain has TRBV5-1 and TRBJ2-7; TCRdb calls TRBD1, which cannot be checked without DNA. The CDR3 covers 13 residues. Germline V gene data show CDR1 as SGHRS and CDR2 as YFSETQ. CDR3 region: CASSTPPYYEQYF. Supplemented by reference TRBV5-1 and TRBJ2-7, the full variable domain reads KAGVTQTPRYLIKTRGQQVTLSCSPISGHRSVSWYQQTPGQGLQFLFEYFSETQRNKGNFPGRFSGRQFSNSRSEMNVSTLELGDSALYLCASSTPPYYEQYFGPGTRLTVT.

V is TRBV10-3 and J is TRBJ1-1; without DNA, the TCRdb call of TRBD1 cannot be checked. This CDR3 contains 16 residues. CDR1 is ENHRY and CDR2 is SYGVKD in the germline V gene. The CDR3 region is CAISESKGARNTEAFF.

The chain links TRBV27 to TRBJ1-5. Germline loops: CDR1 MNHEY, CDR2 SMNVEV (reference sequence). There are 13 residues in the CDR3. CDR3 sequence: CASSLVRDQPQHF.

This chain joins TRBV2 and TRBJ1-3; TCRdb outputs TRBD1, but without DNA this stays unchecked. Germline lookup yields CDR1 SNHLY and CDR2 FYNNEI. The CDR3 runs 14 residues. Here the CDR3 reads CASSWDSSGNTIYF.